What follows are 30 T cell receptor beta chains derived from one specimen sequenced in a study of blood T cell repertoires in COVID-19. The data were produced by immunoSEQ multiplex PCR, yet TCRdb's version contains in-frame clones alone and is incomplete. The table has hundreds of thousands of clones, 85% to 90% seen once. The sample comprised PBMCs or T cells enriched from blood (not recorded which). The receptor set was obtained from a man in his fifties or sixties who had been exposed to COVID-19.

The chain links TRBV2 to TRBJ2-3, with TRBD2 matching 12 bases. CDR1 SNHLY and CDR2 FYNNEI come from the germline V gene. This CDR3 is built from 15 residues. After removal of 4 bases from V and 4 bases from J, the junction contained 3 bases not matched to a gene. CDR3 DNA: TGTGCCAGCAGTGGACTAGCGGGAGCCGCAGATACGCAGTATTTT. Amino acids: CASSGLAGAADTQYF.

The V gene is TRBV11-3, the J gene TRBJ2-1; TRBD2 matches at 11 bases. CDR1 SGHNT and CDR2 YENEEA come from the germline V gene. With 4 bases clipped from V and 5 bases from J, the junction kept 7 bases outside the gene matches. This CDR3 spans 16 amino acids. CDR3 sequence (DNA): TGTGCCAGCAGCTATCGAGGGACTAGCGGCAACAATGAGCAGTTCTTC. Residues: CASSYRGTSGNNEQFF.

The chain couples TRBV4-1 to TRBJ1-2; D unclear. The CDR3 has 15 amino acids. Per the germline V gene, CDR1 is MGHRA and CDR2 is YSYEKL. The ends were cut back, 4 bases at V and 2 bases at J, with 14 bases in the middle. The CDR3 DNA is TGCGCCAGCAGCCCCGGACGGGAGGTGAACTATGGCTACACCTTC. It translates to CASSPGREVNYGYTF.

This clone was observed once. The chain is built from TRBV3-1 (or the pseudogene TRBV3-2) and TRBJ2-7, with a possible D match to TRBD2 (6 bases). V dropped 3 bases and J dropped 3 bases, with 9 bases sitting between them. The germline V gene encodes CDR1 LGHDT and CDR2 YNNKEL (reference sequence). The CDR3 has 13 amino acids. The CDR3 sequence: CASSQGLNYEQYF. The CDR3 DNA sequence: TGTGCCAGCAGCCAGGGACTCAACTACGAGCAGTACTTC.

The V gene is TRBV7-2, the J gene TRBJ1-3; D is undetermined. V gave up 1 base and J gave up 0 bases, with 13 bases separating them. This CDR3 has 17 amino acids. Germline V gene lookup returns CDR1 SGHTA and CDR2 FQGNSA. For the CDR3, the DNA is TGTGCCAGCAGCTTAGTAGTGGAGGGCCGCTCTGGAAACACCATATATTTT. This codes for CASSLVVEGRSGNTIYF.

The chain combines TRBV3-1 (or the pseudogene TRBV3-2) with TRBJ1-1, with unresolved D. This CDR3 region has 13 residues. The V end lost 2 bases, the J end lost 3 bases, and 7 bases lay between the germline ends. Germline-derived CDR1 and CDR2 are LGHDT and YNNKEL (reference sequence). In nucleotides, the CDR3 is TGTGCCAGCAGCCAACAGGTTTACACTGAAGCTTTCTTT. Protein product: CASSQQVYTEAFF.

V gene TRBV2 combines with J gene TRBJ2-5, with a possible D match to TRBD1 (5 bases). This CDR3 is 14 amino acids long. V was shortened by 6 bases and J by 5 bases, with 16 bases between the two germline ends. CDR1 and CDR2 (germline): SNHLY, FYNNEI. CDR3 protein: CASSLLTARETQYF. The CDR3 DNA follows: TGTGCCAGCAGCCTCCTGACAGCCCGTGAGACCCAGTACTTC.

This rearrangement joins TRBV28 to TRBJ1-1; tentative D call: TRBD1 (5 bases). CDR3 length: 12 amino acids. Looked up from germline, CDR1 is MDHEN and CDR2 is SYDVKM. V was shortened by 8 bases and J by 1 base, with 8 bases between the two germline ends. The CDR3 region has the DNA TGTGCCAGCGGCAGGGCGAACACTGAAGCTTTCTTT. The encoded protein is CASGRANTEAFF.

This clone was detected only once. V usage is TRBV3-1 (or the pseudogene TRBV3-2) and J usage is TRBJ2-1; 12 bases fit TRBD2. Per germline, CDR1 LGHDT and CDR2 YNNKEL (reference sequence). This CDR3 has 13 amino acids. The V segment lost 11 bases and the J segment 9 bases; nucleotides outside the gene matches: 8. The CDR3 loop reads CACGRLAGVEQFF. Here the CDR3 DNA reads TGTGCCTGCGGAAGACTAGCGGGGGTTGAGCAGTTCTTC.

The chain combines TRBV24-1 with TRBJ1-2; 10 bases align to TRBD1. The germline V gene has CDR1 KGHDR and CDR2 SFDVKD. The CDR3 spans 14 residues. Trimming removed 6 bases from V and 8 bases from J; junction bases left unmatched: 8. The CDR3 DNA reads as TGTGCCACCAGTCTGACAGGGGGCTCGGGAGGCTACACCTTC. Translated, it gives CATSLTGGSGGYTF.

The chain carries TRBV27 and TRBJ1-1; no definite D call. Germline CDR1 and CDR2: MNHEY and SMNVEV (reference sequence). The length of the CDR3 is 14 residues. Trimming shortened V by 3 bases and J by 0 bases, and 8 bases separated the two germline ends. The CDR3 protein is CASSFSDMNTEAFF. In DNA form, the CDR3 reads TGTGCCAGCAGTTTTTCCGACATGAACACTGAAGCTTTCTTT.

The chain links TRBV5-1 to TRBJ2-7; D perhaps matches TRBD1 (5 bases). With 6 bases removed from V and 3 bases from J, the gap between germline ends came to 16 bases. Germline CDR1 is SGHRS and CDR2 is YFSETQ. The CDR3 covers 14 residues. CDR3: CASNFRGFGYEQYV. CDR3 coding DNA: TGCGCCAGCAATTTTAGGGGTTTCGGCTACGAGCAGTACGTC.

This clone appeared a single time. The chain recombines TRBV5-4 with TRBJ1-1; 8 bases are a match to TRBD1. Unmatched junction bases numbered 9, after V lost 4 bases and J lost 4 bases. The germline V gene encodes CDR1 SGHNT and CDR2 YYREEE (reference sequence). This CDR3 contains 15 residues. The CDR3 spells CASSRPGGRGTEAFF. The DNA for the CDR3 is TGTGCCAGCAGCCGCCCAGGGGGCAGGGGCACTGAAGCTTTCTTT.

The chain uses TRBV19 and TRBJ1-1; a weak D match, TRBD1 (5 bases). V was shortened by 7 bases and J by 4 bases, with 19 bases between the two germline ends. Germline-derived CDR1 and CDR2 are LNHDA and SQIVND (reference sequence). The CDR3 spans 15 residues. The CDR3 DNA sequence: TGTGCCAGTATCCCCCCGGACTTCGGGGGCACTGAAGCTTTCTTT. It is translated as CASIPPDFGGTEAFF.

The chain uses TRBV5-4 and TRBJ2-1; TRBD1 might be the D (5 bases). Trimming pared 3 bases from V and 5 bases from J, leaving 9 bases between. CDR3 size: 13 residues. The V gene's germline CDR1 is SGHNT and CDR2 YYREEE (reference sequence). The CDR3 loop is CASSSDRHNEQFF. The DNA for the CDR3 is TGTGCCAGCAGCTCCGACAGACACAATGAGCAGTTCTTC.

V is TRBV15 and J is TRBJ2-2; possibly TRBD1 for D (6 bases). CDR1 LNHNV and CDR2 YYDKDF come from the germline V gene (reference sequence). CDR3 size: 15 residues. V shed 7 bases and J shed 3 bases, with 15 bases lying between them. The CDR3 sequence is CATKSWDTYTGELFF. CDR3 coding DNA: TGTGCCACCAAGAGTTGGGACACTTACACCGGGGAGCTGTTTTTT.

V gene TRBV5-4 combines with J gene TRBJ1-2; D is possibly TRBD1 (5 bases). CDR1 SGHNT and CDR2 YYREEE come from the germline V gene (reference sequence). V lost 2 bases and J lost 4, with 12 bases in between. This CDR3 is 14 amino acids long. The CDR3: CASSFGRASYGYTF. The DNA for the CDR3 is TGTGCCAGCAGCTTCGGCAGGGCTTCCTATGGCTACACCTTC. Based on the CDR3 plus reference TRBV5-4 and TRBJ1-2, the full variable domain is ETGVTQSPTHLIKTRGQQVTLRCSSQSGHNTVSWYQQALGQGPQFIFQYYREEENGRGNFPPRFSGLQFPNYSSELNVNALELDDSALYLCASSFGRASYGYTFGSGTRLTVV.

This clone was observed once. The chain couples TRBV9 to TRBJ1-2, with D possibly TRBD1 on 5 matching bases. CDR3 length: 16 amino acids. Trimming took off 2 bases at V and 7 bases at J, with 21 bases between the two ends. Germline lookup yields CDR1 SGDLS and CDR2 YYNGEE. This CDR3 reads CASSVEWGRVEGGYTF. Here the CDR3 DNA reads TGTGCCAGCAGCGTGGAATGGGGCAGGGTGGAGGGTGGCTACACCTTC.

The gene calls are TRBV7-3 and TRBJ1-1, with a weak D call TRBD1 (5 bases). Trimming pared 1 base from V and 3 bases from J, leaving 9 bases between. Germline assignment: CDR1 SGHTA and CDR2 FQGTGA. The CDR3 covers 14 residues. The CDR3 DNA reads as TGTGCCAGCAGCTTAAATGGGGGGGACACTGAAGCTTTCTTT. Amino acid sequence: CASSLNGGDTEAFF.

The chain recombines TRBV7-2 with TRBJ2-1; TRBD2 is a possible D gene (5 bases). Germline V gene sequence: CDR1 SGHTA, CDR2 FQGNSA. This CDR3 contains 15 residues. Trimming left V 1 base short and J 8 bases short, with 15 bases between. The CDR3 sequence is CASSLGWEIVYEQFF. In nucleotides, the CDR3 is TGTGCCAGCAGCTTAGGGTGGGAGATAGTATATGAGCAGTTCTTC.

V and J are TRBV15 and TRBJ1-6; no firm D call. The CDR3 contains 14 residues. The germline V and J ends were trimmed by 4 bases and 2 bases, with 6 bases remaining between them. Germline CDR1 reads LNHNV; CDR2 reads YYDKDF (reference sequence). As DNA, the CDR3 is TGTGCCACCAGCATTCCCACCTATAATTCACCCCTCCACTTT. Encoded protein: CATSIPTYNSPLHF.

This rearrangement joins TRBV7-3 to TRBJ2-3, with 7 bases aligning to TRBD2. With 5 bases clipped from V and 4 bases from J, the junction kept 6 bases outside the gene matches. CDR1 SGHTA and CDR2 FQGTGA come from the germline V gene. This CDR3 has 14 amino acids. As DNA, the CDR3 is TGTGCCAGCAGCAAAACCCGGGGGGCAGATACGCAGTATTTT. It translates to CASSKTRGADTQYF.

J is TRBJ2-3 and V is TRBV5-1; 8 bases agree with TRBD2. Germline lookup yields CDR1 SGHRS and CDR2 YFSETQ. CDR3 length equals 14 residues. The junction had 3 bases not matched to a gene; V was cut back by 0 bases and J by 6 bases. CDR3: CASSLVGGRDTQYF. The CDR3 DNA is TGCGCCAGCAGCTTGGTAGGCGGGAGGGATACGCAGTATTTT.

The V gene is TRBV5-4, the J gene TRBJ1-2, with 10 bases aligning to TRBD1. Germline V CDR1 and CDR2: SGHNT, YYREEE (reference sequence). This CDR3 has 14 amino acids. The junction had 4 bases not matched to a gene; V was cut back by 0 bases and J by 8 bases. The CDR3 sequence is CASSLETGGTGYTF. The CDR3, as DNA: TGTGCCAGCAGCTTGGAGACAGGGGGCACGGGCTACACCTTC.

The chain is built from TRBV4-1 and TRBJ1-4; 8 bases are shared with TRBD1. Trimming cost V 4 bases and J 7 bases; bases outside gene matches: 5. The CDR3 extends over 14 amino acids. Germline CDR1 and CDR2: MGHRA and YSYEKL. CDR3 in DNA: TGCGCCAGCAGCCGGGACAGGTTGGCTGAAAAACTGTTTTTT. It yields the protein CASSRDRLAEKLFF.

The rearrangement links TRBV28 to TRBJ1-2, with D tentatively TRBD1 (6 bases). The CDR3 is 15 residues long. Deletions cut 4 bases from V and 5 bases from J, with 17 bases between. Germline CDR1 is MDHEN and CDR2 is SYDVKM. The CDR3 sequence: CASSSRGDRKYGYTF. The DNA of the CDR3 is TGTGCCAGCAGTTCTAGGGGCGACAGGAAATATGGCTACACCTTC.

The chain is built from TRBV11-2 and TRBJ1-6, with unresolved D. CDR1 and CDR2 from the germline V gene are SGHAT and FQNNGV. CDR3 length: 16 residues. The V gene lost 3 bases and the J gene lost 3 bases, with 12 bases spanning the gap. Written as DNA, the CDR3 is TGTGCCAGCAGCTTTGCCCCACGGGGCTATAATTCACCCCTCCACTTT. This encodes CASSFAPRGYNSPLHF.

The rearrangement links TRBV7-3 to TRBJ2-2, with D uncertain. This CDR3 has 13 amino acids. Per the germline V gene, CDR1 is SGHTA and CDR2 is FQGTGA. Trimming cost V 3 bases and J 1 base, with 3 bases left between them. The CDR3 bases are TGTGCCAGCAGCTTTAAGAACACCGGGGAGCTGTTTTTT. It yields the protein CASSFKNTGELFF.

V usage is TRBV9 and J usage is TRBJ2-3; D is unresolved. V was shortened by 4 bases and J by 3 bases, with 12 bases between the two germline ends. Per germline, CDR1 SGDLS and CDR2 YYNGEE. CDR3 length equals 14 residues. As DNA, the CDR3 is TGTGCCAGCAGCCGCGAGCATGTGACAGATACGCAGTATTTT. Its protein product is CASSREHVTDTQYF.

This clone showed up just a few times. The genes are TRBV2 and TRBJ1-6; D remains ambiguous. Trimming cost V 2 bases and J 13 bases, with 15 bases left between them. Germline CDR1 reads SNHLY; CDR2 reads FYNNEI. The CDR3 sequence is 14 residues long. CDR3 DNA sequence: TGTGCCAGCAGTGAAAACGAGGGTCTTCAGCCCCTCCACTTT. This translates into CASSENEGLQPLHF.